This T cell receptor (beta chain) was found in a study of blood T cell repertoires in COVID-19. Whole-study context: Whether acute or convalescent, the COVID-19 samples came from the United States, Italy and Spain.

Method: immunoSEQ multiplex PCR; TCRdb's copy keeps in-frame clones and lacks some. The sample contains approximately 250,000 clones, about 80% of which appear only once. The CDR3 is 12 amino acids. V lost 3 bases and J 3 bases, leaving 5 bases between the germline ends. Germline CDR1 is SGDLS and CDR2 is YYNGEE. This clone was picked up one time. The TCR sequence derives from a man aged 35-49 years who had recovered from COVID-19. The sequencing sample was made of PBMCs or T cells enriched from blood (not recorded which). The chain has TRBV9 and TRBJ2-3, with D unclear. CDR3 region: CASSDGTDTQYF. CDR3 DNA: TGTGCCAGCAGCGACGGGACAGATACGCAGTATTTT.